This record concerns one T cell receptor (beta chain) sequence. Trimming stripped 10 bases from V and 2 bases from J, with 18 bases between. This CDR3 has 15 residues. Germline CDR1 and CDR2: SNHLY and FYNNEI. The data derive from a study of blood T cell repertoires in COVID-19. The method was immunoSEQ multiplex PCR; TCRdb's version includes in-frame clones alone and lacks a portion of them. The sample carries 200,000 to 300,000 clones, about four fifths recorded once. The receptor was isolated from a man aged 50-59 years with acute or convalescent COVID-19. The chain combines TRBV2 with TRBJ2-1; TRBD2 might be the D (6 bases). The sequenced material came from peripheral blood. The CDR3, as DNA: TGTGCCACCCGAGGGACTCCGGGGGCCTACAATGAGCAGTTCTTC. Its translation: CATRGTPGAYNEQFF.